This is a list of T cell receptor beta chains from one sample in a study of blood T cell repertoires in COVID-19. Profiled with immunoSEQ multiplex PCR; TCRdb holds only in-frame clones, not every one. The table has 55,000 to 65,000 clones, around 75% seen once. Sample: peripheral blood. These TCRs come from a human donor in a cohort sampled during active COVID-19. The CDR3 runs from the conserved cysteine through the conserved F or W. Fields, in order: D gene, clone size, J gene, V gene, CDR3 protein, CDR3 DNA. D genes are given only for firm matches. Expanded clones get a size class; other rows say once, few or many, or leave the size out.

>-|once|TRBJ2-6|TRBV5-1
CASSFSQTLSGANVLTF
TGCGCCAGCAGCTTCTCCCAGACACTCTCTGGGGCCAACGTCCTGACTTTC
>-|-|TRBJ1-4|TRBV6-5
CASSYGGADEKLFF
TGTGCCAGCAGTTACGGCGGGGCCGATGAAAAACTGTTTTTT
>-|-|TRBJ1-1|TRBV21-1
CASSLGRGAPNTEAFF
TGTGCCAGCAGCCTGGGGAGGGGGGCTCCGAACACTGAAGCTTTCTTT
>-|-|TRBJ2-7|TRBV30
CAWTFGTPTYEQYF
TGTGCCTGGACCTTTGGGACTCCAACCTACGAGCAGTACTTC
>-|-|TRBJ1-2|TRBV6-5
CASEGVDGYTF
TGTGCCAGCGAGGGGGTCGATGGCTACACCTTC
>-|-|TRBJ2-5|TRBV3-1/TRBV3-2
CASSQVLEETQYF
TGTGCCAGCAGCCAAGTACTAGAGGAGACCCAGTACTTC
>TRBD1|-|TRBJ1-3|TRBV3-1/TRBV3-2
CASSQKGANTIYF
TGTGCCAGCAGCCAAAAGGGGGCCAACACCATATATTTT
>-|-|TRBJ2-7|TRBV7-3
CASSLRGGEQYF
TGTGCCAGCAGCTTAAGAGGGGGCGAGCAGTACTTC
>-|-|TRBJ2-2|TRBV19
CASSIPLAPNTGELFF
TGTGCCAGTAGTATCCCCCTAGCCCCGAACACCGGGGAGCTGTTTTTT
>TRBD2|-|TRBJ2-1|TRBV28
CASSAHSGSSYNEQFF
TGTGCCAGCAGTGCACATAGCGGGAGCTCCTACAATGAGCAGTTCTTC
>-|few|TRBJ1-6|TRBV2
CASSGRGPTPLHF
TGTGCCAGCAGCGGGAGGGGACCGACACCCCTCCACTTT
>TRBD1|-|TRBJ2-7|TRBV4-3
CASSQEWDRNYEQYF
TGCGCCAGCAGCCAAGAATGGGACAGAAACTACGAGCAGTACTTC
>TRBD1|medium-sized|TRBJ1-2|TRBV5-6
CASSMGQSYGYTF
TGTGCCAGCAGCATGGGACAGAGTTATGGCTACACCTTC
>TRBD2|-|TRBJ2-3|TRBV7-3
CASSLAGGTDTQYF
TGTGCCAGCAGCTTAGCGGGGGGAACAGATACGCAGTATTTT
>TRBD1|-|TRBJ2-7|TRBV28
CASRTAGTGGFPGGF
TGTGCCAGCAGGACGGCCGGGACAGGGGGTTTCCCCGGGGGCTTC
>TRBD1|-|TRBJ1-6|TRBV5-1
CASSLVGQANSPLHF
TGCGCCAGCAGCTTGGTGGGACAGGCGAATTCACCCCTCCACTTT
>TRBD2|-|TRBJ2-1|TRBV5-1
CASSLGSGEEQFF
TGCGCCAGCAGCCTAGGTAGCGGGGAGGAGCAGTTCTTC
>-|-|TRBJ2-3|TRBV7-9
CASSSGSLSTDTQYF
TGTGCCAGCAGCTCGGGATCCCTTAGCACAGATACGCAGTATTTT
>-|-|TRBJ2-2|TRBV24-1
CATSDSTGENTGELFF
TGTGCCACCAGTGATTCGACAGGCGAGAACACCGGGGAGCTGTTTTTT
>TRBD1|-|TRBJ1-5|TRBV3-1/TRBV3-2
CASSQDAGGRNQPQHF
TGTGCCAGCAGCCAAGATGCAGGGGGACGCAATCAGCCCCAGCATTTT
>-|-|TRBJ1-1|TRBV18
CASSPSVNTEAFF
TGTGCCAGCTCACCTTCGGTGAACACTGAAGCTTTCTTT
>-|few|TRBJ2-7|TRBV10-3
CAISPRGIDNEQYF
TGTGCCATCAGTCCTAGGGGAATTGACAACGAGCAGTACTTC
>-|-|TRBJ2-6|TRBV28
CASTPRGLEGANVLTF
TGTGCCAGCACCCCTCGCGGGCTTGAAGGGGCCAACGTCCTGACTTTC
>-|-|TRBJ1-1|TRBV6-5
CASTRMGGRITEAFF
TGTGCCAGCACTCGAATGGGGGGGCGGATCACTGAAGCTTTCTTT
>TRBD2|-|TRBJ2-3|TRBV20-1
CSASSGGGPETDTQYF
TGCAGTGCTAGTAGCGGGGGGGGGCCAGAGACAGATACGCAGTATTTT
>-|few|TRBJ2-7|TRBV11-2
CASSLDRASSPYEQYF
TGTGCCAGCAGCTTAGACCGAGCTTCTAGTCCCTACGAGCAGTACTTC
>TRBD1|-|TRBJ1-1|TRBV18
CASSREGQGGSEAFF
TGTGCCAGCTCACGGGAGGGACAGGGAGGCTCTGAAGCTTTCTTT
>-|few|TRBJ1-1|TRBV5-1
CASSFIGEEAFF
TGCGCCAGCAGCTTTATTGGAGAGGAAGCTTTCTTT
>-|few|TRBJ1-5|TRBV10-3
CAIMYGGTEGNQPQHF
TGTGCCATCATGTACGGCGGCACTGAGGGCAATCAGCCCCAGCATTTT
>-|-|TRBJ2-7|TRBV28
CASSTLGGRDEQYF
TGTGCCAGCAGTACCCTCGGGGGGCGCGACGAGCAGTACTTC
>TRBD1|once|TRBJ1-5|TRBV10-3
CAISEIPGQGINQPQHF
TGTGCCATCAGTGAAATCCCGGGACAGGGTATTAACCAGCCCCAGCATTTT
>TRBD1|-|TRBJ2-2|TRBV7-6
CASSPTGADTGELFF
TGTGCCAGCAGTCCAACAGGGGCAGACACCGGGGAGCTGTTTTTT
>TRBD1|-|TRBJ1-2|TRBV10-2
CASSEWDRGLKGYTF
TGCGCCAGCAGTGAGTGGGACAGGGGGTTGAAGGGCTACACCTTC
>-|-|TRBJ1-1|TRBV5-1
CASSFGHSNTEAFF
TGCGCCAGCAGCTTCGGACACTCGAACACTGAAGCTTTCTTT
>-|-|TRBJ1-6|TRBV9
CASSVEAGDYNSPLHF
TGTGCCAGCAGCGTAGAGGCAGGGGACTATAATTCACCCCTCCACTTT
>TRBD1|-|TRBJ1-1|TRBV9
CASSVTGQGETEAFF
TGTGCCAGCAGCGTAACCGGACAGGGGGAAACTGAAGCTTTCTTT
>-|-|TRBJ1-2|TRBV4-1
CASSQDLGRLGYTF
TGCGCCAGCAGCCAAGATCTAGGGAGGTTAGGCTACACCTTC
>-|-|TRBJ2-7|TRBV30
CAWSTRGFVYEQYF
TGTGCCTGGAGTACACGTGGTTTCGTATACGAGCAGTACTTC
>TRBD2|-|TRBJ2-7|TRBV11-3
CASSLLAGVYEQYF
TGTGCCAGCAGCTTACTAGCGGGGGTATACGAGCAGTACTTC
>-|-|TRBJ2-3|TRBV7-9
CASSSGGASTDTQYF
TGTGCCAGCAGCTCCGGTGGGGCTAGCACAGATACGCAGTATTTT
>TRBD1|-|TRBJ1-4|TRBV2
CASRTGVRNEKLFF
TGTGCCAGCAGGACAGGGGTTAGGAATGAAAAACTGTTTTTT
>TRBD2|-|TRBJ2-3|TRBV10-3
CAISELAGTSTDTQYF
TGTGCCATCAGTGAGCTAGCGGGGACAAGCACAGATACGCAGTATTTT
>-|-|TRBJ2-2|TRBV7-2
CASSFGGELFF
TGTGCCAGCAGCTTCGGCGGGGAGCTGTTTTTT
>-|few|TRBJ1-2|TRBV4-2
CASSQVDGGDSGYTF
TGTGCCAGCAGCCAAGTAGATGGTGGTGATAGCGGCTACACCTTC
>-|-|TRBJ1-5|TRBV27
CASRRTEYSNQPQHF
TGTGCCAGCAGGCGGACAGAATATAGCAATCAGCCCCAGCATTTT
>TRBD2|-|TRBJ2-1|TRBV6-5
CASRQGGVSYNEQFF
TGTGCCAGCAGGCAGGGAGGGGTGTCCTACAATGAGCAGTTCTTC
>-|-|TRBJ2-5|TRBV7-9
CASSPGETQYF
TGTGCCAGCAGCCCGGGGGAGACCCAGTACTTC
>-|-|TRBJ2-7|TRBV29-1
CSVIVPYEQYF
TGCAGCGTTATAGTCCCCTACGAGCAGTACTTC